One and the same sample provided the 8 T cell receptor beta chains below, sequenced in a study of T cells in Graves' hyperthyroidism and ophthalmopathy. It was RNA transcripts that yielded the amplified TCR beta CDR3 regions. With the HTBI primer set, the TCR CDR3 went through a first round of RT-PCR. A single record per CDR3 protein comes from TCRdb applying MiXCR to the multiplex PCR reads. In the table there are hundreds of thousands of distinct CDR3 sequences, about 14% of which are singletons. The sample taken for sequencing was blood. The receptors were gathered from a woman aged 25 to 39 with Graves' hyperthyroidism.

Note on this clonotype: One junction end disagrees with the germline gene, perhaps due to a read error. CDR3 sequence: CASSLGGAKQDAEQFF. The CDR3 DNA follows: TGTGCTAGCAGCTTAGGCGGAGCTAAACAAGACGCTGAGCAGTTCTTC. The rearrangement joins TRBV7-7 to TRBJ2-1; the D is unclear. The germline gives CDR1 SSHAT, CDR2 FNYEAQ (reference sequence). The CDR3 totals 16 residues.

The chain has TRBV7-9 and TRBJ2-2, with TRBD2 as a possible D gene (5 bases). The CDR3 is made up of 15 amino acids. V was shortened by 3 bases and J by 0 bases, with 8 bases between the two germline ends. Germline assignment: CDR1 SEHNR and CDR2 FQNEAQ (reference sequence). For the CDR3, the DNA is TGTGCCAGCAGCTTGAGGGCAGCGAACACCGGGGAGCTGTTTTTT. Translation gives CASSLRAANTGELFF.

V usage is TRBV28 and J usage is TRBJ1-2, with D perhaps TRBD1 (5 bases). CDR1 is MDHEN, CDR2 SYDVKM, per germline. V dropped 3 bases and J dropped 2 bases, with 10 bases sitting between them. The CDR3 extends over 14 amino acids. The CDR3 nucleotides are TGTGCCAGCAGTTTTTCCGGGGGGAACTATGGCTACACCTTC. Translation: CASSFSGGNYGYTF.

The rearrangement joins TRBV4-2 to TRBJ2-2; 8 bases are a match to TRBD1. V was clipped by 4 bases and J by 6 bases; unmatched bases: 7. The CDR3 contains 15 residues. Germline CDR1 and CDR2: LGHNA and YNFKEQ. The CDR3 loop reads CASSLSDREAGELFF. In DNA form, the CDR3 reads TGTGCCAGCAGCCTTTCGGACAGGGAGGCCGGGGAGCTGTTTTTT.

The V gene is TRBV28, the J gene TRBJ1-2, with TRBD1 matching 10 bases. Germline values: CDR1 MDHEN, CDR2 SYDVKM. Trimming cost V 6 bases and J 5 bases; bases outside gene matches: 3. This CDR3 has 13 amino acids. In DNA form, the CDR3 reads TGTGCCAGCAGGACAGGGGGCCGGTATGGCTACACCTTC. It yields the protein CASRTGGRYGYTF.

This clonotype has a count of ten or more. The J gene is TRBJ1-1, the V gene TRBV6-5; D uncertain. The V and J ends lost 2 bases and 1 base respectively, with 8 bases between them. Germline values: CDR1 MNHEY, CDR2 SVGAGI. The CDR3 length is 14 residues. CDR3 sequence: CASSYLGKNTEAFF. Written as DNA, the CDR3 is TGTGCCAGCAGTTACCTGGGAAAGAACACTGAAGCTTTCTTT.

This clonotype was observed a few times. The chain carries TRBV12-3 or TRBV12-4 and TRBJ2-7; D perhaps matches TRBD1 (5 bases). V shed 5 bases and J shed 0 bases, with 17 bases lying between them. The CDR3 length is 16 residues. The CDR3 loop reads CASSIQGYRRSYEQYF. The CDR3, as DNA: TGTGCCAGCAGTATTCAGGGTTACCGCCGCTCCTACGAGCAGTACTTC.

This clonotype was seen at least ten times. This rearrangement joins TRBV7-2 to TRBJ2-1; D could derive from TRBD1 or TRBD2 (6 bases each). Germline V gives CDR1 SGHTA, CDR2 FQGNSA. There are 13 residues in the CDR3. V shed 3 bases and J shed 13 bases, with 16 bases lying between them. In DNA, the CDR3 is TGTGCCAGCAGCTTTGGGGAGGAGGGGGGCCAGTTCTTC. Its translation: CASSFGEEGGQFF.